These 27 T cell receptor beta chains came from one sample sequenced in a study of graft-versus-host responses after intestinal transplantation. These receptors lack a known antigen. TCRdb's table, derived via immunoSEQ multiplex PCR, lists solely in-frame clones and lacks some. The data contain about 36,000 clones, approximately 95% of them singletons. Here the sequenced sample was unstimulated CD4+ T cells sorted from spleen or lymph node cells, taken before transplant. The receptors were sampled from a human donor who was the organ donor for an intestinal transplant.

The chain recombines TRBV5-1 with TRBJ2-6, with TRBD1 matching 7 bases. Germline CDR1 and CDR2: SGHRS and YFSETQ. V gave up 8 bases and J gave up 0 bases; unmatched junction bases: 11. The CDR3 spans 17 residues. In nucleotides, the CDR3 is TGCGCCAGTGGGCTGACAGGGTTAAGCTCTGGGGCCAACGTCCTGACTTTC. Translating it yields CASGLTGLSSGANVLTF.

This clone was seen only a few times. The chain couples TRBV7-2 to TRBJ2-3; 11 bases agree with TRBD1. This CDR3 region has 15 residues. The J segment lost 6 bases and the V segment lost 5 bases, leaving 7 bases of the junction unmatched. Looked up from germline, CDR1 is SGHTA and CDR2 is FQGNSA. This CDR3 is CASSGGTGGPDTQYF. The CDR3 DNA sequence: TGTGCCAGCAGCGGAGGGACAGGGGGTCCCGATACGCAGTATTTT.

V is TRBV29-1 and J is TRBJ2-1; tentative D call: TRBD1 (5 bases). The V gene lost 0 bases and the J gene lost 4 bases, with 13 bases spanning the gap. The CDR3 length is 15 residues. The germline V gene encodes CDR1 SQVTM and CDR2 ANQGSEA. CDR3 amino acids: CSVEELWGSYNEQFF. CDR3 nucleotide sequence: TGCAGCGTTGAAGAATTATGGGGCTCGTACAATGAGCAGTTCTTC.

The gene calls are TRBV7-9 and TRBJ1-1; the D gene is possibly TRBD1 (5 bases). Trimming removed 0 bases at V and 1 base at J, with 6 bases between. CDR1 and CDR2 (germline): SEHNR, FQNEAQ (reference sequence). The CDR3 is 14 residues long. The CDR3: CASSLAGANTEAFF. The CDR3 coding sequence is TGTGCCAGCAGCTTAGCAGGGGCGAACACTGAAGCTTTCTTT.

The J gene is TRBJ1-2, the V gene TRBV29-1; D might be TRBD1 (6 bases). The CDR3 covers 13 residues. Germline V CDR1 and CDR2: SQVTM, ANQGSEA. The V and J ends lost 4 bases and 7 bases respectively, with 16 bases between them. CDR3 coding DNA: TGCAGCGTTGTTTACAGGGCTAACGGTGGCTACACCTTC. This gives the protein CSVVYRANGGYTF.

This chain links TRBV7-2 with TRBJ2-3; 13 bases are shared with TRBD2. V shed 5 bases, J shed 4 bases, and the junction held 6 bases outside the gene matches. Germline lookup yields CDR1 SGHTA and CDR2 FQGNSA. This CDR3 contains 16 residues. CDR3 residues: CASSRTSGGDPDTQYF. The CDR3 nucleotides read TGTGCCAGCAGCAGGACTAGCGGGGGAGATCCAGATACGCAGTATTTT. Supplemented by reference TRBV7-2 and TRBJ2-3, the full variable domain reads GAGVSQSPSNKVTEKGKDVELRCDPISGHTALYWYRQSLGQGLEFLIYFQGNSAPDKSGLPSDRFSAERTGGSVSTLTIQRTQQEDSAVYLCASSRTSGGDPDTQYFGPGTRLTVL.

As regards this clone: This sample includes further DNA sequences coding for the same CDR3. The V and J genes are TRBV10-3 and TRBJ1-5; D gene unclear. This CDR3 comprises 13 residues. Germline CDR1 and CDR2: ENHRY and SYGVKD. V lost 6 bases and J 1 base, leaving 7 bases between the germline ends. CDR3: CAISADSNQPQHF. CDR3 sequence (DNA): TGTGCCATCAGCGCGGACAGCAATCAGCCCCAGCATTTT.

V is TRBV5-1 and J is TRBJ1-4; TRBD1 matches at 9 bases. Germline V CDR1 and CDR2: SGHRS, YFSETQ. V lost 0 bases to trimming and J lost 2 bases; unmatched junction nucleotides: 5. The CDR3 extends over 17 amino acids. The CDR3 nucleotides read TGCGCCAGCAGCTTGGGAGACAGGGGGGAGACTAATGAAAAACTGTTTTTT. Protein product: CASSLGDRGETNEKLFF.

The chain carries TRBV19 and TRBJ1-4; tentatively, D is TRBD1 (5 bases). This CDR3 spans 14 amino acids. V was pared by 3 bases and J by 7 bases, with 12 bases between. The germline V gene encodes CDR1 LNHDA and CDR2 SQIVND (reference sequence). The CDR3 coding sequence is TGTGCCAGTAGTATTGCAAACGGGGGTGAAAAACTGTTTTTT. It specifies CASSIANGGEKLFF.

This chain connects TRBV5-1 to TRBJ2-7; 7 bases match TRBD1. V was clipped by 5 bases and J by 6 bases; unmatched bases: 14. This CDR3 region has 15 residues. Germline CDR1 and CDR2: SGHRS and YFSETQ. The CDR3 bases are TGCGCCAGCAGTCCCGGGACAGAGCGTTCCGGCGAGCAGTACTTC. Translated, it gives CASSPGTERSGEQYF.

For the CDR3, the DNA is TGTGCCAGCAGCTCCCGGGTAGCGGGGGGGTTTAGCACAGATACGCAGTATTTT. This encodes CASSSRVAGGFSTDTQYF. The V call is TRBV11-2, the J call TRBJ2-3; TRBD2 agrees at 11 bases. Germline-derived CDR1 and CDR2 are SGHAT and FQNNGV. This CDR3 is built from 18 residues. The trim removed 4 bases at V and 0 bases at J, leaving 9 bases unmatched.

The chain has TRBV5-1 and TRBJ2-3, with 7 bases lining up with TRBD2. V trimming: 0 bases; J trimming: 5 bases; junction bases outside the gene matches: 6. Looked up from germline, CDR1 is SGHRS and CDR2 is YFSETQ. CDR3 length equals 15 residues. In nucleotides, the CDR3 is TGCGCCAGCAGCTTGGCTAGCGGAAATAAAGATACGCAGTATTTT. The encoded protein is CASSLASGNKDTQYF.

This chain joins TRBV10-3 and TRBJ2-5; 13 bases align to TRBD2. The CDR3 runs to 15 residues. Trimming at V came to 10 bases and at J to 2 bases, leaving 7 bases not matched to a gene. Germline loops: CDR1 ENHRY, CDR2 SYGVKD. The DNA for the CDR3 is TGTGCCACCAAAACTAGCGGGGGGGCACAAGAGACCCAGTACTTC. Residues: CATKTSGGAQETQYF.

V gene TRBV10-3 combines with J gene TRBJ2-3; D is unclear. The CDR3 extends over 14 amino acids. The germline gives CDR1 ENHRY, CDR2 SYGVKD. V was trimmed by 4 bases and J by 0 bases, leaving 8 bases between them. CDR3 nucleotide sequence: TGTGCCATCAGTGCTCGAGCAAGCACAGATACGCAGTATTTT. It specifies CAISARASTDTQYF.

The V gene is TRBV9, the J gene TRBJ2-3; 15 positions match TRBD2. This CDR3 contains 17 residues. V shed 0 bases, J shed 2 bases, and the junction held 1 base outside the gene matches. Germline-derived CDR1 and CDR2 are SGDLS and YYNGEE. The CDR3 protein is CASSVGTSGGATDTQYF. The DNA of the CDR3 is TGTGCCAGCAGCGTAGGGACTAGCGGGGGGGCCACAGATACGCAGTATTTT.

The chain has TRBV6-6 and TRBJ1-2; D uncertain. The CDR3 loop spans 11 amino acids. Germline V gene lookup returns CDR1 MNHNY and CDR2 SVGAGI (reference sequence). Deletions cut 7 bases from V and 2 bases from J, with 5 bases between. The CDR3 DNA reads TGTGCCAGCAAAGGGAACTATGGCTACACCTTC. Its protein product is CASKGNYGYTF.

J is TRBJ2-3 and V is TRBV10-1; possible D gene TRBD1, 5 bases. Trimming cost V 0 bases and J 6 bases, with 10 bases left between them. Germline V lookup: CDR1 WNHNN, CDR2 SYGVQD (reference sequence). The CDR3 sequence is 14 residues long. This CDR3 reads CASSESGRADTQYF. CDR3 DNA sequence: TGCGCCAGCAGTGAGTCTGGCAGGGCGGATACGCAGTATTTT.

The genes are TRBV30 and TRBJ2-1, with D possibly matching TRBD2 (7 bases). The CDR3 loop spans 16 amino acids. The germline V gene encodes CDR1 GTSNPN and CDR2 SVGIG (reference sequence). Trimming took 4 bases from V and 8 from J, leaving 24 bases between them. The CDR3 sequence is CAWMGGDQGILDEQFF. CDR3 coding DNA: TGTGCCTGGATGGGGGGGGACCAGGGGATACTTGATGAGCAGTTCTTC.

The gene calls are TRBV30 and TRBJ1-1; a possible D gene is TRBD1 (5 bases). Germline V lookup: CDR1 GTSNPN, CDR2 SVGIG (reference sequence). The CDR3 consists of 15 residues. V lost 1 base and J lost 4, with 16 bases in between. The CDR3 DNA follows: TGTGCCTGGAGTGCCGCAGGGTTTGCGGGCACTGAAGCTTTCTTT. Amino acid sequence: CAWSAAGFAGTEAFF.

The chain links TRBV2 to TRBJ1-1; D may be TRBD1 (6 bases). V shed 5 bases and J shed 5 bases, with 15 bases lying between them. The V gene's germline CDR1 is SNHLY and CDR2 FYNNEI. The CDR3 contains 14 residues. The CDR3 spells CASSRARGGTEAFF. CDR3 coding DNA: TGTGCCAGCAGTAGGGCCAGGGGTGGGACTGAAGCTTTCTTT.

The CDR3 coding sequence is TGTGCCAGCAGCGGAAGCCCTCGGGGGGAGCAGTACTTC. Its translation is CASSGSPRGEQYF. The V call is TRBV21-1, the J call TRBJ2-7; whether TRBD2, the table's D call, matches the DNA was not checked. TRBV21-1 is flagged as a pseudogene. CDR3 size: 13 residues.

This clone was detected only a few times. CDR3 nucleotides: TGTGCCAGCAGCTTAACGGACCCCTACGAGCAGTACTTC. This encodes CASSLTDPYEQYF. The chain employs TRBV7-9 and TRBJ2-7; no clear D gene. The CDR3 sequence is 13 residues long. Germline V CDR1 and CDR2: SEHNR, FQNEAQ (reference sequence). Trimming shortened V by 2 bases and J by 2 bases, and 7 bases separated the two germline ends.

V usage is TRBV7-9 and J usage is TRBJ1-6; TRBD1 matches at 7 bases. The V gene end was trimmed by 4 bases and the J gene end by 10 bases; junction bases not matched to a gene: 1. The CDR3 is 12 amino acids. Looked up from germline, CDR1 is SEHNR and CDR2 is FQNEAQ (reference sequence). Written as DNA, the CDR3 is TGTGCCAGCAGCTCGGGACAGTCACCCCTCCACTTT. This sequence encodes CASSSGQSPLHF. Using reference TRBV7-9 and TRBJ1-6 for the parts outside the CDR3, the full variable domain is DTGVSQNPRHKITKRGQNVTFRCDPISEHNRLYWYRQTLGQGPEFLTYFQNEAQLEKSRLLSDRFSAERPKGSFSTLEIQRTEQGDSAMYLCASSSGQSPLHFGNGTRLTVT.

V gene TRBV29-1 combines with J gene TRBJ2-1; D possibly corresponds to TRBD2 (6 bases). Germline loops: CDR1 SQVTM, CDR2 ANQGSEA. Trimming pared 6 bases from V and 2 bases from J, leaving 17 bases between. This CDR3 is 15 amino acids long. Written as DNA, the CDR3 is TGCAGCGTGGGCGGGACTTTTAAAACCTACAATGAGCAGTTCTTC. Protein sequence: CSVGGTFKTYNEQFF.

V and J are TRBV27 and TRBJ1-2; the match to TRBD1 covers 12 bases. Trimming took 5 bases from V and 6 from J; bases not matched to a gene: 7. CDR1 MNHEY and CDR2 SMNVEV come from the germline V gene (reference sequence). The CDR3 has 15 amino acids. CDR3 nucleotides: TGTGCCAGCAGTCCCCGGGACAGGGGGCTTCATGGCTACACCTTC. Protein product: CASSPRDRGLHGYTF.

The gene calls are TRBV28 and TRBJ2-7; D ambiguous. This CDR3 region has 13 residues. V was pared by 10 bases and J by 1 base, with 14 bases between. Germline V gene data show CDR1 as MDHEN and CDR2 as SYDVKM. CDR3 residues: CATRRAWSYEQYF. CDR3 DNA sequence: TGTGCCACCCGAAGGGCTTGGTCCTACGAGCAGTACTTC.

This chain's CDR3 is CASSLGYRGSYNEQFF. As DNA, the CDR3 is TGTGCCAGCAGCTTGGGTTACAGGGGATCCTACAATGAGCAGTTCTTC. This rearrangement joins TRBV5-8 to TRBJ2-1; TRBD1 agrees at 7 bases. The V segment lost 0 bases and the J segment 1 base; nucleotides outside the gene matches: 4. The CDR3 length is 16 residues. Germline V lookup: CDR1 SGHTS, CDR2 YDEGEE.